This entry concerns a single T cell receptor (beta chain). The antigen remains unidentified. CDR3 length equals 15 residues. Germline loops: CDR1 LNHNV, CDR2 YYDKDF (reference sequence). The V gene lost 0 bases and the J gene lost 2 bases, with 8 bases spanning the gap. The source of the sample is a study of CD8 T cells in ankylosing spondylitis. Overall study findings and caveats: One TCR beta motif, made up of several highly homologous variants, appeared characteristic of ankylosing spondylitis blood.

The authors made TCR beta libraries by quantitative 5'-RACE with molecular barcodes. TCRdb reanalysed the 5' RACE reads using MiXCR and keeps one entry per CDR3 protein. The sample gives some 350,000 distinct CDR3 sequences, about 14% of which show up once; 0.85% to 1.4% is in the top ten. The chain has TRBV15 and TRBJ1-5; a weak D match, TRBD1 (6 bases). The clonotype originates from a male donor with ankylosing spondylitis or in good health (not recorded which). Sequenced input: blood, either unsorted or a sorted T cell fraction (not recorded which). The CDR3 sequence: CATSREQGRNQPQHF. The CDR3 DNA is TGTGCCACCAGCAGAGAACAGGGACGCAATCAGCCCCAGCATTTT.